This T cell receptor beta chain was documented in a study of graft-versus-host responses after intestinal transplantation. Profiling relied on immunoSEQ multiplex PCR, and the TCRdb table lists in-frame clones only, not all of them. The repertoire holds about 51,000 clones, with roughly nine tenths as singletons. Study-wide findings and caveats: Marrow from the recipient contained GvH clones, some of which had appeared first in ileum or blood.

This clone was counted between two and nine times. Antigen specificity is unknown. This receptor was taken from a human donor who was the organ donor for an intestinal transplant. Material: unstimulated CD4+ T cells sorted from spleen or lymph node cells, obtained before transplant.

The CDR3 DNA sequence: TGTGCCTGGAGTAAAGCCGACAGTACGATGAACACTGAAGCTTTCTTT. Translating gives CAWSKADSTMNTEAFF. This chain uses TRBV30 with TRBJ1-1, with TRBD1 as a possible D gene (5 bases). Trimming took 2 bases from V and 0 from J, leaving 16 bases between them. The CDR3 is 16 residues long. CDR1 is GTSNPN and CDR2 is SVGIG in the germline V gene (reference sequence). Combining the CDR3 with reference TRBV30 and TRBJ1-1 gives the whole variable domain SQTIHQWPATLVQPVGSPLSLECTVEGTSNPNLYWYRQAAGRGLQLLFYSVGIGQISSEVPQNLSASRPQDRQFILSSKKLLLSDSGFYLCAWSKADSTMNTEAFFGQGTRLTVV.